Included here is one T cell receptor (beta chain) sequence, with context. Its antigen is still unknown. The sample originates from a study of T cell clonotyping in hematopoietic cell transplantation. About the study: Pretransplant recipient samples were taken after cytoreduction.

CDR1 and CDR2 from the germline V gene are SGHDT and YYEEEE. V lost 5 bases and J 10 bases, leaving 12 bases between the germline ends. The CDR3 contains 12 residues. The data were produced by immunoSEQ multiplex PCR, yet TCRdb's version contains in-frame clones alone and is incomplete. The profile shows tens of thousands of clones, roughly 90% of them singletons. Study-level findings and limits: Recipient TCR diversity dropped after transplant; expanded clonotypes rose from day 30 to 180.

As to time point: recipient sample about 28 days before transplant, after cytoreduction. This chain joins TRBV5-6 and TRBJ1-4, with unresolved D. This TCR derives from a man between 18 and 35 years old with biphenotypic leukemia. Some clones in this sample may be carry-over from other donors' samples. The sample here was peripheral blood mononuclear cells, taken before stem cell transplant. As DNA, the CDR3 is TGTGCCAGCAGGCGGAGCCTAGGAAAACTGTTTTTT. This codes for CASRRSLGKLFF.